Listed here are 16 T cell receptor beta chains from one sample, sequenced in a study of blood T cell repertoires in COVID-19. Clones were read by immunoSEQ multiplex PCR, and TCRdb kept only the in-frame ones, dropping some. The sample consists of approximately 200,000 clones, around 87% of them appearing once. The sample was PBMCs or T cells enriched from blood (not recorded which). These receptors were collected from a man aged 25 to 40 in a cohort exposed to, infected with or recovered from COVID-19 (not recorded which).

The chain links TRBV7-9 to TRBJ2-3; D not resolved. CDR1 is SEHNR, CDR2 FQNEAQ, per germline (reference sequence). This CDR3 region has 16 residues. Trimming took off 1 base at V and 2 bases at J, with 13 bases between the two ends. The CDR3 nucleotides are TGTGCCAGCAGCTTAGAGGTTCAGCGCTACACAGATACGCAGTATTTT. This translates into CASSLEVQRYTDTQYF.

This clone was seen once. This chain connects TRBV6-4 to TRBJ1-1; D may be TRBD1 (6 bases). The length of the CDR3 is 18 residues. The germline CDR1 and CDR2 sequences are MRHNA and SNTAGT. V was shortened by 5 bases and J by 0 bases, with 22 bases between the two germline ends. The CDR3 DNA reads TGTGCCAGCAGTAAGTTGGGCAGGGGCGCGAGCCTGAACACTGAAGCTTTCTTT. Its translation is CASSKLGRGASLNTEAFF.

The V gene is TRBV7-2, the J gene TRBJ2-7; weak D call: TRBD1 (5 bases). Per germline, CDR1 SGHTA and CDR2 FQGNSA. The CDR3 has 18 residues. V was clipped by 6 bases and J by 0 bases, with 24 bases between them. In nucleotides, the CDR3 is TGTGCCAGCAGTCCCCCGGGTGTGCGTGCAGGACACTCCTACGAGCAGTACTTC. This translates into CASSPPGVRAGHSYEQYF.

This chain links TRBV27 with TRBJ2-7; 7 bases match TRBD2. The V and J ends lost 5 bases and 3 bases, in that order; junction bases with no gene match: 13. This CDR3 is built from 16 residues. Germline loops: CDR1 MNHEY, CDR2 SMNVEV (reference sequence). DNA for the CDR3: TGTGCCAGCAGTATAATTCTGAGGGGCGGGAGCTACGAGCAGTACTTC. Protein sequence: CASSIILRGGSYEQYF.

This chain joins TRBV19 and TRBJ2-1, with 12 bases matching TRBD2. V was pared by 3 bases and J by 1 base, with 7 bases of the junction left unmatched. The germline gives CDR1 LNHDA, CDR2 SQIVND (reference sequence). The CDR3 is 18 residues long. CDR3: CASSMKALAGGSYNEQFF. The CDR3 region has the DNA TGTGCCAGTAGTATGAAGGCGCTAGCGGGAGGGTCCTACAATGAGCAGTTCTTC.

The V gene is TRBV15, the J gene TRBJ2-5, with TRBD1 matching over 11 bases. Germline CDR1 is LNHNV and CDR2 is YYDKDF (reference sequence). After removal of 3 bases from V and 2 bases from J, the junction contained 8 bases not matched to a gene. CDR3 length: 17 residues. CDR3 nucleotides: TGTGCCACCAGCAGGGTCGGACAGGGGGCTCGTCAAGAGACCCAGTACTTC. Amino acid sequence: CATSRVGQGARQETQYF.

This clone was counted between two and nine times. The chain uses TRBV29-1 and TRBJ2-1; 9 bases align to TRBD2. V dropped 2 bases and J dropped 4; count of bases not matched to a gene: 12. Germline V gives CDR1 SQVTM, CDR2 ANQGSEA. The CDR3 sequence is 17 residues long. CDR3: CSVESAGGPFLYNEQFF. As DNA, the CDR3 is TGCAGCGTTGAATCGGCGGGAGGGCCGTTCTTATACAATGAGCAGTTCTTC.

The rearrangement uses TRBV6-5 and TRBJ2-5, with no clear D. With 2 bases removed from V and 5 bases from J, the gap between germline ends came to 3 bases. The CDR3 is 11 amino acids. Germline V CDR1 and CDR2: MNHEY, SVGAGI. CDR3 region: CASSYLETQYF. CDR3 sequence (DNA): TGTGCCAGCAGTTACCTGGAGACCCAGTACTTC.

J is TRBJ2-7 and V is TRBV28; 9 positions match TRBD1. V was pared by 4 bases and J by 3 bases, with 4 bases of the junction left unmatched. The length of the CDR3 is 14 residues. Germline lookup yields CDR1 MDHEN and CDR2 SYDVKM. CDR3 sequence reads: CASSYRGLIYEQYF. CDR3 coding DNA: TGTGCCAGCAGTTACAGGGGGCTTATCTACGAGCAGTACTTC.

This clone has just one count. This chain connects TRBV7-3 to TRBJ1-5; D not certain. The CDR3 sequence is 13 residues long. V was cut by 2 bases and J by 4 bases, with 6 bases left in between. Germline loops: CDR1 SGHTA, CDR2 FQGTGA. CDR3 region: CASSLSENQPQHF. The DNA for the CDR3 is TGTGCCAGCAGCTTATCAGAAAATCAGCCCCAGCATTTT.

J is TRBJ2-7 and V is TRBV27; TRBD1 might be the D (6 bases). Germline values: CDR1 MNHEY, CDR2 SMNVEV (reference sequence). Between the trimmed V and J ends, which lost 5 bases and 2 bases, there was a span of 10 bases. This CDR3 spans 13 amino acids. The CDR3 DNA reads TGTGCCAGCAGTACAACAGGGCCCTACGAGCAGTACTTC. Residues: CASSTTGPYEQYF.

The J gene is TRBJ2-1, the V gene TRBV19; TRBD2 is a possible D gene (6 bases). V dropped 9 bases and J dropped 4 bases, with 13 bases sitting between them. There are 13 residues in the CDR3. Germline CDR1 is LNHDA and CDR2 is SQIVND (reference sequence). CDR3 residues: CASRQGLYNEQFF. The CDR3, as DNA: TGTGCCAGCCGCCAGGGACTTTACAATGAGCAGTTCTTC.

This chain uses TRBV29-1 with TRBJ1-5, with D possibly being TRBD1 (5 bases). This CDR3 is built from 13 residues. Germline CDR1 SQVTM, CDR2 ANQGSEA. Trimming removed 7 bases at V and 1 base at J, with 11 bases between. For the CDR3, the DNA is TGCAGCGCCTCCAAGGGGAGCAATCAGCCCCAGCATTTT. Encoded protein: CSASKGSNQPQHF.

The chain has TRBV2 and TRBJ1-4; 10 bases fit TRBD1. The CDR3 length is 16 residues. With 4 bases clipped from V and 7 bases from J, the junction kept 9 bases outside the gene matches. CDR1 is SNHLY and CDR2 is FYNNEI in the germline V gene. The CDR3 protein is CASSGDRGRVSEKLFF. The CDR3 bases are TGTGCCAGCAGTGGCGACAGGGGGCGCGTAAGTGAAAAACTGTTTTTT. The full variable domain, with the rest looked up from reference TRBV2 and TRBJ1-4, is EPEVTQTPSHQVTQMGQEVILRCVPISNHLYFYWYRQILGQKVEFLVSFYNNEISEKSEIFDDQFSVERPDGSNFTLKIRSTKLEDSAMYFCASSGDRGRVSEKLFFGSGTQLSVL.

The chain joins TRBV4-1 to TRBJ2-7, with D hard to call. Germline CDR1 is MGHRA and CDR2 is YSYEKL. Trimming shortened V by 2 bases and J by 2 bases, and 19 bases separated the two germline ends. This CDR3 has 17 residues. The CDR3 nucleotides read TGCGCCAGCAGCCAATTGTTTCTCGACTCCAAAACCTACGAGCAGTACTTC. It yields the protein CASSQLFLDSKTYEQYF.

The rearrangement joins TRBV29-1 to TRBJ2-7; D is unresolved. The germline V gene encodes CDR1 SQVTM and CDR2 ANQGSEA. This CDR3 has 15 amino acids. V lost 1 base and J lost 2, with 15 bases in between. CDR3 in amino acids: CSVEGPDNPPYEQYF. The CDR3 region has the DNA TGCAGCGTTGAAGGGCCAGACAATCCCCCCTACGAGCAGTACTTC.